Sequencing of this T cell receptor beta chain was carried out in a study of blood T cell repertoires in COVID-19. Overall study context: The samples span acute and convalescent COVID-19 from the United States, Italy and Spain.

A remark on this clone: This sample also contains other DNA sequences that code for the same CDR3.

Data came from immunoSEQ multiplex PCR; TCRdb stores just in-frame clones and leaves some out. The table lists more than 150,000 clones, roughly nine tenths of them singletons. This receptor was taken from a man aged 40-50 years with acute or convalescent COVID-19. Sequenced sample: peripheral blood.

CDR3 residues: CASRGGRYEQYF. The CDR3 DNA reads TGTGCGTCAAGGGGGGGGCGGTACGAGCAGTACTTC. This chain links TRBV2 with TRBJ2-7; TRBD2 might be the D (7 bases). The V gene's germline CDR1 is SNHLY and CDR2 FYNNEI. This CDR3 spans 12 amino acids.